This TCR beta chain was identified during a study of T cell responses to AZD1222 COVID-19 vaccine. Study-wide results and limits: Seropositive status at baseline applied to only five to seven AZD1222 recipients. In a largely white British group with more females than males, clonal diversity was possibly underestimated.

The CDR3 loop spans 14 amino acids. CDR1 is ENHRY and CDR2 is SYGVKD in the germline V gene. The junction had 4 bases not matched to a gene; V was cut back by 3 bases and J by 5 bases. This clone was seen a single time. Antigen specificity is unknown. Generated by immunoSEQ multiplex PCR, the TCRdb table keeps only in-frame clones and is missing some. The sample shows roughly 150,000 clones, roughly 92% of them seen only once. Sequencing used peripheral blood, obtained on day 0 of AZD1222 vaccination. This TCR derives from an adult in good health. V gene TRBV10-3 combines with J gene TRBJ1-5; TRBD1 matches 7 bases. In nucleotides, the CDR3 is TGTGCCATCAGTGAAGGGGGCTTGGATCAGCCCCAGCATTTT. It specifies CAISEGGLDQPQHF.